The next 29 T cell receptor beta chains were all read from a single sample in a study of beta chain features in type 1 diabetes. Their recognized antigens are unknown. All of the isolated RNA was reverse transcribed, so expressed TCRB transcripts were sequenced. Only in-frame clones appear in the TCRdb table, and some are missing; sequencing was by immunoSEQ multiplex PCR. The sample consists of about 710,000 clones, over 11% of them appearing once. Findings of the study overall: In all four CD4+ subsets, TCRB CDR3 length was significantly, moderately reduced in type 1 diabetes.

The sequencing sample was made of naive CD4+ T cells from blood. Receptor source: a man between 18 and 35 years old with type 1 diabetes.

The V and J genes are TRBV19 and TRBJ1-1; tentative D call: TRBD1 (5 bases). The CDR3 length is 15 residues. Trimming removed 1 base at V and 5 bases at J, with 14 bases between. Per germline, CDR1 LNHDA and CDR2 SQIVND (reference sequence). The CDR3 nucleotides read TGTGCCAGTAGTATAGTGGGCAGGGTTGAGACTGAAGCTTTCTTT. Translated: CASSIVGRVETEAFF.

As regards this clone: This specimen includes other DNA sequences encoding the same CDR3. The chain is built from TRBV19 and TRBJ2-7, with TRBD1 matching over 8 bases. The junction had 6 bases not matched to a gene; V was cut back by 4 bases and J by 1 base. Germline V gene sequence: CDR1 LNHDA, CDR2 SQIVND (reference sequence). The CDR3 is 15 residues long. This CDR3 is CASSTTGTGSYEQYF. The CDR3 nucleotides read TGTGCCAGTAGTACCACCGGGACAGGATCCTACGAGCAGTACTTC.

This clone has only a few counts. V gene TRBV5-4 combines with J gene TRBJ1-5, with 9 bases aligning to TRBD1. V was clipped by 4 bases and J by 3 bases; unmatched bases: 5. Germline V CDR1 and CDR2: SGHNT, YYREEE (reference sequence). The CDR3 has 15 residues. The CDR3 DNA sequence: TGTGCCAGCAGCCCGGGACAGGGAATCAATCAGCCCCAGCATTTT. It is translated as CASSPGQGINQPQHF.

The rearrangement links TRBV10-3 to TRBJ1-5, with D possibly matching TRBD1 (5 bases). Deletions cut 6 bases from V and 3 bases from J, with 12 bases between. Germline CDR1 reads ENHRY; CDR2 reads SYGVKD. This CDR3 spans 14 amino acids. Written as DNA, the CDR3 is TGTGCCATCAGACCTGACAGCAACAATCAGCCCCAGCATTTT. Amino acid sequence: CAIRPDSNNQPQHF.

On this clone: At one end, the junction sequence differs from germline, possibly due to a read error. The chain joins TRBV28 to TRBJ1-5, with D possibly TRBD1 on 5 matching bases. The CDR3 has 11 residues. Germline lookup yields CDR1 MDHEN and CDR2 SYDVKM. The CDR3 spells CASSLGGTRTF. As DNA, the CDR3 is TGTGCCAGCAGTTTAGGGGGGACGCGGACATTT.

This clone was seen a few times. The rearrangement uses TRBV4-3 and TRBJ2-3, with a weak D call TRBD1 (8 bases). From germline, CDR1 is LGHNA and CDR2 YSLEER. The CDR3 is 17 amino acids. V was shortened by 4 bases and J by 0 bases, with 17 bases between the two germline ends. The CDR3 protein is CASSRETGGASTDTQYF. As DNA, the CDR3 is TGCGCCAGCAGCCGAGAAACAGGGGGGGCTAGCACAGATACGCAGTATTTT.

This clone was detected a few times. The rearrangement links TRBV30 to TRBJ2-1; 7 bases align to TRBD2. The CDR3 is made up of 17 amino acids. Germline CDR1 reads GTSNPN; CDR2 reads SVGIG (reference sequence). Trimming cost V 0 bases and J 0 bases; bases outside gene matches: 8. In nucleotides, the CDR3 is TGTGCCTGGAGTGTACTTGTAGCGGGTCGCTCCTACAATGAGCAGTTCTTC. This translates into CAWSVLVAGRSYNEQFF.

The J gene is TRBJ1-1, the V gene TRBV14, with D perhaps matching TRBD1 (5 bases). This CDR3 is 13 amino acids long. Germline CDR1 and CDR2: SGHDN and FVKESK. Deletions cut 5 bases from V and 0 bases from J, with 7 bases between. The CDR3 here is CASSKQVNTEAFF. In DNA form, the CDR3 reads TGTGCCAGCAGCAAACAGGTGAACACTGAAGCTTTCTTT.

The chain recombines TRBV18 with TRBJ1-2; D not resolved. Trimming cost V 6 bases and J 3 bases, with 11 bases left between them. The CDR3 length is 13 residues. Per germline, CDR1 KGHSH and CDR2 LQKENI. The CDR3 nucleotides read TGTGCCAGCTCGGGTGATAGGGACTATGGCTACACCTTC. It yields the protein CASSGDRDYGYTF.

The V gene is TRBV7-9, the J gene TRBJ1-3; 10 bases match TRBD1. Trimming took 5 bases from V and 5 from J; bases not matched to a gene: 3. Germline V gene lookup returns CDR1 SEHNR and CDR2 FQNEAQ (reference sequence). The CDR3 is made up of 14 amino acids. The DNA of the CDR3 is TGTGCCAGCAGCAAGACAGGGGGCCGAAACACCATATATTTT. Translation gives CASSKTGGRNTIYF. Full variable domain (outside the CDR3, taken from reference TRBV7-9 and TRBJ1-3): DTGVSQNPRHKITKRGQNVTFRCDPISEHNRLYWYRQTLGQGPEFLTYFQNEAQLEKSRLLSDRFSAERPKGSFSTLEIQRTEQGDSAMYLCASSKTGGRNTIYFGEGSWLTVV.

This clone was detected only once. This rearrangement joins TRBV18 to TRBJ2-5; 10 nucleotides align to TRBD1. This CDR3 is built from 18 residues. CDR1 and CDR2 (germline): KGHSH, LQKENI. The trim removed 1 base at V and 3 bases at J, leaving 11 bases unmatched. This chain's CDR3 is CASSPLHATTGGEETQYF. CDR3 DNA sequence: TGTGCCAGCTCACCACTCCACGCTACGACAGGGGGCGAAGAGACCCAGTACTTC.

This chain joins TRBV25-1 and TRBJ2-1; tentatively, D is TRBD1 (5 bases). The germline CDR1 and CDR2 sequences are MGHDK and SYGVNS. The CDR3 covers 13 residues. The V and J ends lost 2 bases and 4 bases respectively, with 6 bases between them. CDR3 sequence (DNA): TGTGCCAGCAGTGAAGACAGTTACAATGAGCAGTTCTTC. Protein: CASSEDSYNEQFF.

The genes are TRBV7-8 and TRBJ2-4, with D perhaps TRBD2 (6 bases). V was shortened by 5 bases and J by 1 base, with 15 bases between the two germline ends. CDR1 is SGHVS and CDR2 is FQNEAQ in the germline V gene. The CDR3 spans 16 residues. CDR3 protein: CASSPGLGRAKNIQYF. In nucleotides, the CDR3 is TGTGCCAGCAGCCCAGGCTTGGGGAGGGCCAAAAACATTCAGTACTTC.

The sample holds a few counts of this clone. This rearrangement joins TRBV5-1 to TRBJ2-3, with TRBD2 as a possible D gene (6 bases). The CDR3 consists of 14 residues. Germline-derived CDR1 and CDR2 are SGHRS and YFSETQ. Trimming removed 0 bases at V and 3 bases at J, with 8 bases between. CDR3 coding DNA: TGCGCCAGCAGCTTGGTGGAGGGTACAGATACGCAGTATTTT. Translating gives CASSLVEGTDTQYF.

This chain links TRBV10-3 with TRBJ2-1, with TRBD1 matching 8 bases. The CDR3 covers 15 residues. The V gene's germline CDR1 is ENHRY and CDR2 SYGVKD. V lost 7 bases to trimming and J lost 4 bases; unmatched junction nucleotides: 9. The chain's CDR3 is CAIKPTGEVYNEQFF. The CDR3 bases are TGTGCCATCAAGCCGACAGGGGAGGTTTACAATGAGCAGTTCTTC.

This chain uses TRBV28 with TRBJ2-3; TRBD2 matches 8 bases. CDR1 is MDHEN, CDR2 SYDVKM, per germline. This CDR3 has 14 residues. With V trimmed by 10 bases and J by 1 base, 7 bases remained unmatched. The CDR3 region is CANSRSGGTDTQYF. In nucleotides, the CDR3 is TGTGCCAACTCACGTAGCGGGGGCACAGATACGCAGTATTTT.

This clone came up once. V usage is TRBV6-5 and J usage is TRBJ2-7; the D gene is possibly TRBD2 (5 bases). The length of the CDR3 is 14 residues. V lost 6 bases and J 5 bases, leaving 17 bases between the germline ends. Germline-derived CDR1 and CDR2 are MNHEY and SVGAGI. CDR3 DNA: TGTGCCAGCAGACGGGAAGGAGGCGAGAACGAGCAGTACTTC. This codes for CASRREGGENEQYF.

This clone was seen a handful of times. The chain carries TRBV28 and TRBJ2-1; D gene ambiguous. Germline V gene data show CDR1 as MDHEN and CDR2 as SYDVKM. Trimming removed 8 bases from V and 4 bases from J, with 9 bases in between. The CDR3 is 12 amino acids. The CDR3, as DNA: TGTGCCAGCCGCCTCAGGTACAATGAGCAGTTCTTC. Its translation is CASRLRYNEQFF.

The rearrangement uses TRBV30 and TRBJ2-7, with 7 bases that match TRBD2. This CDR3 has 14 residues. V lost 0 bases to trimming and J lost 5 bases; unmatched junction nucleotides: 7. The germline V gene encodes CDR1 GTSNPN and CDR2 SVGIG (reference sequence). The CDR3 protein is CAWSVDGRIHEQYF. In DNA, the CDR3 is TGTGCCTGGAGTGTAGACGGGAGGATCCACGAGCAGTACTTC.

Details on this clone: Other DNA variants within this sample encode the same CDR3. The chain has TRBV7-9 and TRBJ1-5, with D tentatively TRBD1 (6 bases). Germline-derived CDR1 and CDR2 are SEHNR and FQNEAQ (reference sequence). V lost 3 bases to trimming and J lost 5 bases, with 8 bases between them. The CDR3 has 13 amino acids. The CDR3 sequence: CASSLEGDQPQHF. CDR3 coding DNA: TGTGCCAGCAGCTTGGAGGGGGATCAGCCCCAGCATTTT.

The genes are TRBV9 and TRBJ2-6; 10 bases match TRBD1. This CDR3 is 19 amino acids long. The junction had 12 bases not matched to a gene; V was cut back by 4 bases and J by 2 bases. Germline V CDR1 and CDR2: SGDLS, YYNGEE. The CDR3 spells CASSNPGQGRLPGANVLTF. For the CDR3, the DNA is TGTGCCAGCAGCAATCCGGGACAGGGGCGGCTGCCTGGGGCCAACGTCCTGACTTTC.

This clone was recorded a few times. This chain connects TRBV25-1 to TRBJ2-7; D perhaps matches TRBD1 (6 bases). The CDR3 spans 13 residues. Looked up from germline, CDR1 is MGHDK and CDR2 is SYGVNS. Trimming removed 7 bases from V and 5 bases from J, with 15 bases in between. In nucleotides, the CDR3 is TGTGCCAGCAAAGGGCAGGGGTCTGACGAGCAGTACTTC. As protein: CASKGQGSDEQYF.

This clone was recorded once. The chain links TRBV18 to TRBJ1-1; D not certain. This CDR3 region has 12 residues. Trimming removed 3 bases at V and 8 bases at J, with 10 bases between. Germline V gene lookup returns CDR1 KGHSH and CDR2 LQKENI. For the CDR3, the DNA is TGTGCCAGCTCACCCCCAAGGGAGGAAGCTTTCTTT. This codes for CASSPPREEAFF.

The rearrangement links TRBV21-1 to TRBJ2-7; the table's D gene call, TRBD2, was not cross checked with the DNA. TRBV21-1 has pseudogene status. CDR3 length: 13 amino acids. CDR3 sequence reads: CASRGGYTYEQYF. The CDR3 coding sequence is TGTGCCAGTAGGGGAGGGTATACCTACGAGCAGTACTTC.

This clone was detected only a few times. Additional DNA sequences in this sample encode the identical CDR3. CDR3 nucleotide sequence: TGTGCCAGCAGCTCCAGTGATCAGCCCCAGCATTTT. Protein sequence: CASSSSDQPQHF. The chain is built from TRBV7-2 and TRBJ1-5; D gene unclear. CDR3 length equals 12 residues. V gave up 4 bases and J gave up 5 bases, with 6 bases separating them. Germline CDR1 SGHTA, CDR2 FQGNSA.

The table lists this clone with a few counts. The CDR3 DNA reads TGTGCCAGCAGCCGTACGTGGAGCCCGGGGGAGACCCAGTACTTC. Encoded protein: CASSRTWSPGETQYF. The chain combines TRBV7-6 with TRBJ2-5; possible D gene TRBD2, 5 bases. The V gene lost 5 bases and the J gene lost 5 bases, with 18 bases spanning the gap. The CDR3 loop spans 15 amino acids. Per the germline V gene, CDR1 is SGHVS and CDR2 is FNYEAQ.

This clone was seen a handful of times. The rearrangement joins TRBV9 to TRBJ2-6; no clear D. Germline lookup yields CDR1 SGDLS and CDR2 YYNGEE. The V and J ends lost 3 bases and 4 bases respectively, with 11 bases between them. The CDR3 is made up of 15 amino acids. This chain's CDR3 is CASSEGPPGANVLTF. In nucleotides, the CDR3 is TGTGCCAGCAGCGAAGGGCCCCCCGGGGCCAACGTCCTGACTTTC.

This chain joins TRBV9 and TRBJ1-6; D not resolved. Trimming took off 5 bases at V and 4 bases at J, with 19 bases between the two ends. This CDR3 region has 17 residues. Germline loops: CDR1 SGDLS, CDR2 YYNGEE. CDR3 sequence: CASRGGSGSLYNSPLHF. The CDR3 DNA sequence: TGTGCCAGCAGGGGTGGATCGGGTTCACTTTATAATTCACCCCTCCACTTT.

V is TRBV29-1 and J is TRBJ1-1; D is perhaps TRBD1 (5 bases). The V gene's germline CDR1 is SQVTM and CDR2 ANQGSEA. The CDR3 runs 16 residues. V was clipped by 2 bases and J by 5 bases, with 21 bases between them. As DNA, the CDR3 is TGCAGCGTTGAAAGGTGGGGCCAGCCGATGGAAACTGAAGCTTTCTTT. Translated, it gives CSVERWGQPMETEAFF.